The T cell receptor beta chain described here comes from a study of T cell repertoires in cytomegalovirus infection. Overall study: It can be stated that public TCR beta signatures indicated CMV infection as well as a matching HLA type. Study conclusions and caveats: Adding up the frequency of public TCR beta families identified people who carried CMV plus the relevant HLA. Across the ex vivo response, the dominant clonotypes were HLA-C-restricted CMV-specific TCR beta clonotypes.

Germline V gene sequence: CDR1 MDHEN, CDR2 SYDVKM. CDR3 length: 15 residues. The V segment lost 7 bases and the J segment 3 bases; nucleotides outside the gene matches: 10. TCRdb processed the reads anew with MiXCR; each CDR3 protein has one entry. The sample yields around 530,000 distinct CDR3 sequences, approximately 15% seen once. This clonotype was recorded many times. The antigen is not known. The TCR was taken from a human donor in good health (CMV status not recorded). Some clones in this sample may be carry-over from other donors' samples. This rearrangement joins TRBV28 to TRBJ2-7; 9 bases match TRBD1. Specimen: CD8+ T cells from PBMCs. The CDR3 sequence: CASTTPTTGGYEQYF. The CDR3 nucleotides read TGTGCCAGCACCACTCCGACGACAGGGGGCTACGAGCAGTACTTC.